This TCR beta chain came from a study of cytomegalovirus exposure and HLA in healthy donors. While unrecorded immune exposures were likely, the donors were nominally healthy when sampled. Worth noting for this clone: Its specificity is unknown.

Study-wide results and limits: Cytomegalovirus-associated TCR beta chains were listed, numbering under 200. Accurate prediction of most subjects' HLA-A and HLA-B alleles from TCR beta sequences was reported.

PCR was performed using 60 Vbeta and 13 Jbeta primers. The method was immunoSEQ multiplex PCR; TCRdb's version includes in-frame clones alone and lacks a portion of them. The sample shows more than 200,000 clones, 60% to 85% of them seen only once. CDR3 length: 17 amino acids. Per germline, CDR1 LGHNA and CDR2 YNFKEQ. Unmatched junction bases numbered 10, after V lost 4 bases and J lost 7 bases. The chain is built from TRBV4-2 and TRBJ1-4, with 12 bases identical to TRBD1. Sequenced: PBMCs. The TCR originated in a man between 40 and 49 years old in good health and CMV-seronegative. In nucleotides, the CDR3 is TGTGCCAGCAGCCTCTTCCGGGACAGGGGGCGCGGTGAAAAACTGTTTTTT. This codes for CASSLFRDRGRGEKLFF.